This TCR beta chain was sequenced in a study of cytomegalovirus exposure and HLA in healthy donors. The PCR used 60 Vbeta and 13 Jbeta primers. Measured with immunoSEQ multiplex PCR; TCRdb has only the in-frame clones, and not every one. Of about 68,000 clones listed, around four fifths are singletons. The TCR was taken from a human donor in good health. The sample consisted of PBMCs.

The chain's CDR3 is CASSASEGGTQYF. CDR3 nucleotides: TGTGCCAGCAGTGCCAGCGAGGGAGGTACGCAGTATTTT. The rearrangement links TRBV6-1 to TRBJ2-3; a weak D match, TRBD2 (6 bases). Germline-derived CDR1 and CDR2 are MNHNS and SASEGT. The CDR3 has 13 amino acids. Trimming shortened V by 4 bases and J by 8 bases, and 13 bases separated the two germline ends.